The 8 T cell receptor beta chains presented below share a single source sample, sequenced in a study of OX40 agonist ivuxolimab in advanced cancers. Data came from immunoSEQ multiplex PCR; TCRdb stores just in-frame clones and leaves some out. The sample yields about 80,000 clones, about nine tenths seen once. The material sequenced was CD4+ or CD8+ T cells sorted from blood, taken in a trial of the OX40 agonist ivuxolimab. All receptors derive from an adult with an advanced solid tumor such as melanoma, head and neck, liver or kidney cancer.

The rearrangement links TRBV27 to TRBJ2-1, with TRBD2 matching over 11 bases. The CDR3 is 15 amino acids. Germline-derived CDR1 and CDR2 are MNHEY and SMNVEV (reference sequence). V dropped 5 bases and J dropped 7; count of bases not matched to a gene: 7. This CDR3 is CASSTPSGRTNEQFF. The CDR3, as DNA: TGTGCCAGCAGTACCCCTAGCGGGAGGACAAATGAGCAGTTCTTC.

This chain links TRBV7-3 with TRBJ2-7; tentatively, D is TRBD2 (5 bases). The CDR3 has 15 amino acids. Germline V gives CDR1 SGHTA, CDR2 FQGTGA. With 0 bases removed from V and 3 bases from J, the gap between germline ends came to 12 bases. CDR3 sequence reads: CASSLTSGKIYEQYF. The CDR3 DNA sequence: TGTGCCAGCAGCTTAACTTCGGGGAAAATCTACGAGCAGTACTTC.

V is TRBV12-5 and J is TRBJ1-4; 9 bases map to TRBD1. J lost 8 bases, V lost 3 bases, and 4 bases had no gene match. Germline CDR1 is LGHNT and CDR2 is FRNRAP. CDR3 length: 14 residues. In DNA form, the CDR3 reads TGTGCTAGTGGTTTCGGACAGGGGAAGGAAAAACTGTTTTTT. Encoded protein: CASGFGQGKEKLFF.

The chain carries TRBV5-1 and TRBJ2-4; 7 bases agree with TRBD2. This CDR3 region has 14 residues. The germline gives CDR1 SGHRS, CDR2 YFSETQ. Trimming at V came to 0 bases and at J to 12 bases, leaving 9 bases not matched to a gene. The CDR3 DNA is TGCGCCAGCAGCTTGGAGGCTAGCGGAGGTCATCAGTACTTC. It encodes CASSLEASGGHQYF. The variable domain in full, completed from reference TRBV5-1 and TRBJ2-4, reads KAGVTQTPRYLIKTRGQQVTLSCSPISGHRSVSWYQQTPGQGLQFLFEYFSETQRNKGNFPGRFSGRQFSNSRSEMNVSTLELGDSALYLCASSLEASGGHQYFGAGTRLSVL.

This clone turned up a few times. The chain uses TRBV9 and TRBJ2-2; 8 positions match TRBD1. Looked up from germline, CDR1 is SGDLS and CDR2 is YYNGEE. The length of the CDR3 is 15 residues. V trimming: 0 bases; J trimming: 7 bases; junction bases outside the gene matches: 5. This CDR3 is CASSVVGTGLGELFF. CDR3 nucleotide sequence: TGTGCCAGCAGCGTAGTCGGGACAGGTCTCGGGGAGCTGTTTTTT.

This chain's CDR3 is CASSTRIGDREQFF. The DNA for the CDR3 is TGTGCCAGCAGCACCCGCATAGGGGACCGTGAGCAGTTCTTC. The chain recombines TRBV9 with TRBJ2-1; tentatively, D is TRBD1 or TRBD2 (5 bases each). The V and J ends lost 4 bases and 9 bases respectively, with 17 bases between them. CDR3 length: 14 residues. Germline CDR1 is SGDLS and CDR2 is YYNGEE.

The rearrangement uses TRBV28 and TRBJ2-7; the D call may be TRBD1 or TRBD2 (5 bases each). Germline CDR1 is MDHEN and CDR2 is SYDVKM. This CDR3 is 13 amino acids long. V lost 6 bases and J 9 bases, leaving 18 bases between the germline ends. CDR3 loop: CASRRDPSFVQYF. Here the CDR3 DNA reads TGTGCCAGCAGAAGGGACCCCTCGTTCGTGCAGTACTTC.

The rearrangement uses TRBV7-2 and TRBJ1-2; tentative D call: TRBD1 (6 bases). V was clipped by 5 bases and J by 5 bases, with 9 bases between them. Looked up from germline, CDR1 is SGHTA and CDR2 is FQGNSA. The CDR3 covers 12 residues. The CDR3 reads CASSRGGYGYTF. CDR3 DNA sequence: TGTGCCAGCAGCCGAGGGGGTTATGGCTACACCTTC.